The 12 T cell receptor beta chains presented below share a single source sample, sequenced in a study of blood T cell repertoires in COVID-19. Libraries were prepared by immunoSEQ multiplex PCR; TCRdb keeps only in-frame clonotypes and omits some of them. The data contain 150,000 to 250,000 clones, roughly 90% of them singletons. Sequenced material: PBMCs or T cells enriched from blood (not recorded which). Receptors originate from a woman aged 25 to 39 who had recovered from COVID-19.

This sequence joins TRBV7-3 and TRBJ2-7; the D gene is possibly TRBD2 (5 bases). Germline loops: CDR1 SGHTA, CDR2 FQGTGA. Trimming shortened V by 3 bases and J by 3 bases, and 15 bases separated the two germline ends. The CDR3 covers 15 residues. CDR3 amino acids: CASSFGVGSSYEQYF. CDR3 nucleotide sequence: TGTGCCAGCAGCTTCGGGGTGGGGTCGAGCTACGAGCAGTACTTC.

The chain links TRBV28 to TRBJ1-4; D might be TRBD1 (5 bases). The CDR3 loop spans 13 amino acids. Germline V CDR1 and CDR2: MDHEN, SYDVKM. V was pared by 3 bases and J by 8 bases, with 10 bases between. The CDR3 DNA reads TGTGCCAGCAGTTTGGGGGGGAAGGAAAAACTGTTTTTT. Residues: CASSLGGKEKLFF.

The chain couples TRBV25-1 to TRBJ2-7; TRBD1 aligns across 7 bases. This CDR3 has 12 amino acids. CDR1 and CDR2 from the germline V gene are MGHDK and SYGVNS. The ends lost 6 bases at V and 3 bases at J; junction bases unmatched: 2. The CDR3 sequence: CASRGQFYEQYF. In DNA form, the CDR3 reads TGTGCCAGCAGGGGACAGTTCTACGAGCAGTACTTC.

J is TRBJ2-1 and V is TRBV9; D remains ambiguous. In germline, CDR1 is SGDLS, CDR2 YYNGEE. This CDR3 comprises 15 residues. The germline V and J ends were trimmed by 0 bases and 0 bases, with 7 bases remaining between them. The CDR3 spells CASSVGPSSYNEQFF. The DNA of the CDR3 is TGTGCCAGCAGCGTAGGCCCTAGCTCCTACAATGAGCAGTTCTTC.

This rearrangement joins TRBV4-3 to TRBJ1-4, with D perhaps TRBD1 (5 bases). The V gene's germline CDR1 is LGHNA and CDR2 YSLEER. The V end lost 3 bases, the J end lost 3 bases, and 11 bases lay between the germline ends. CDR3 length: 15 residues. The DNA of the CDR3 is TGCGCCAGCAGCCAGATGGACACGTCTAATGAAAAACTGTTTTTT. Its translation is CASSQMDTSNEKLFF.

The CDR3 loop is CASTPLQGTGQPQHF. Here the CDR3 DNA reads TGTGCCAGCACACCCCTACAGGGGACGGGTCAGCCCCAGCATTTT. V gene TRBV7-9 combines with J gene TRBJ1-5; 7 bases are shared with TRBD1. The CDR3 extends over 15 amino acids. The V gene's germline CDR1 is SEHNR and CDR2 FQNEAQ (reference sequence). Unmatched junction bases numbered 12, after V lost 7 bases and J lost 6 bases.

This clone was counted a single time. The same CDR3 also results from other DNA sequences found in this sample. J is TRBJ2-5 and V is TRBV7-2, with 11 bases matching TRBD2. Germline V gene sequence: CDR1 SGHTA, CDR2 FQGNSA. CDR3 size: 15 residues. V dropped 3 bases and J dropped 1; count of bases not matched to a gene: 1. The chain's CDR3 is CASSFLAGGQETQYF. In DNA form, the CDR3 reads TGTGCCAGCAGCTTTCTAGCGGGGGGCCAAGAGACCCAGTACTTC. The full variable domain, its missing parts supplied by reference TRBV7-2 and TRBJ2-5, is GAGVSQSPSNKVTEKGKDVELRCDPISGHTALYWYRQSLGQGLEFLIYFQGNSAPDKSGLPSDRFSAERTGGSVSTLTIQRTQQEDSAVYLCASSFLAGGQETQYFGPGTRLLVL.

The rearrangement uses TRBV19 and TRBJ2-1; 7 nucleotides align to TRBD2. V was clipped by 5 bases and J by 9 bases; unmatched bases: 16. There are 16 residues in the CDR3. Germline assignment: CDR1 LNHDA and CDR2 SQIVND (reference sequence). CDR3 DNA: TGTGCCAGTAGTGGGGCGACTAGCCGCTTGGGGGGTGAGCAGTTCTTC. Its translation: CASSGATSRLGGEQFF.

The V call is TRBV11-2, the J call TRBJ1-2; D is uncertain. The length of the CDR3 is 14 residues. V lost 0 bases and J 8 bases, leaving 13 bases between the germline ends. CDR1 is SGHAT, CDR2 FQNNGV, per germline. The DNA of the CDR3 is TGTGCCAGCAGCTTAGAAATTATCTCGGGGGGCTACACCTTC. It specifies CASSLEIISGGYTF.

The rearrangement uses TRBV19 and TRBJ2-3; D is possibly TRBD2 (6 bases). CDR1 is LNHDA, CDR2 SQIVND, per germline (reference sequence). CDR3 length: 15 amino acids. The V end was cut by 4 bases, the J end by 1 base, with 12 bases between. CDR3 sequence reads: CASSTRGEGTDTQYF. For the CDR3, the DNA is TGTGCCAGTAGTACGCGGGGAGAGGGCACAGATACGCAGTATTTT. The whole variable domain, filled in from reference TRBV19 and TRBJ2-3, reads DGGITQSPKYLFRKEGQNVTLSCEQNLNHDAMYWYRQDPGQGLRLIYYSQIVNDFQKGDIAEGYSVSREKKESFPLTVTSAQKNPTAFYLCASSTRGEGTDTQYFGPGTRLTVL.

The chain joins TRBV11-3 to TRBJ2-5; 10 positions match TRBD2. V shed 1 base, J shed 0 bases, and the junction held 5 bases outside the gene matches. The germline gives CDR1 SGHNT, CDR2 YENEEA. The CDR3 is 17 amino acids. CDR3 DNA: TGTGCCAGCAGCTTAGGGTTAGCGGGAGGATACCAAGAGACCCAGTACTTC. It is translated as CASSLGLAGGYQETQYF.

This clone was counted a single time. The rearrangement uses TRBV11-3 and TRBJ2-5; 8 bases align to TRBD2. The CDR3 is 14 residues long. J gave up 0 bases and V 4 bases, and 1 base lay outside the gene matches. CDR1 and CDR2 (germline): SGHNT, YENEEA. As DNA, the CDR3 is TGTGCCAGCAGCTCGGGGGGGAACCAAGAGACCCAGTACTTC. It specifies CASSSGGNQETQYF.